This TCR beta chain appears in the sequencing data of a study of blood T cell repertoires in COVID-19. The wider study: Acute and convalescent COVID-19 specimens originated in the United States, Italy and Spain.

Deletions cut 1 base from V and 9 bases from J, with 22 bases between. CDR1 is MGHRA, CDR2 YSYEKL, per germline. The CDR3 loop spans 17 amino acids. As processed by the authors: Reference gene primers were amplified, and this amplification served to estimate nucleated cell counts. Sequenced by immunoSEQ multiplex PCR; TCRdb stores in-frame clones only, minus some. V, J and clone size derive from that table, while D and trimming were established from the DNA sequence. The sample holds some 310,000 clones; around 87% are singletons and the top ten take 1%. This clonotype originated in a man in his fifties with active or convalescent COVID-19. The chain joins TRBV4-1 to TRBJ2-1, with a tentative D call TRBD2 (6 bases). Sequencing was performed on peripheral blood. The CDR3 region is CASSQATGLPPGGEQFF. CDR3 bases: TGCGCCAGCAGCCAAGCTACGGGACTCCCTCCGGGTGGTGAGCAGTTCTTC.